This TCR beta chain appears in the sequencing data of a study of T-cell memory formation after mild COVID-19. Regarding the study as a whole: Detection of some responders pre-infection suggested pre-existing cross-reactive memory T cells participated. Shrinking CD4+ clones were chiefly CM and EM; CD8+ ones were chiefly EMRA.

Via MiXCR, TCRdb re-called the 5' RACE reads, giving one row per CDR3 protein. Among 550,000 to 600,000 distinct CDR3 sequences listed, 17% were seen once. The ends were cut back, 3 bases at V and 11 bases at J, with 19 bases in the middle. The CDR3 sequence is 14 residues long. Germline CDR1 is SGHNT and CDR2 is YYREEE (reference sequence). This clonotype was seen a handful of times. What it binds is not known. Material: PBMCs or a T cell subset sorted from them (not recorded which). The chain is built from TRBV5-4 and TRBJ2-3; D not resolved. This TCR came from an adult woman who had mild COVID-19 (a few samples of this study predate the infection). Cell type and time point are not known. CDR3 bases: TGTGCCAGCAGCTCCAGAGACGTGGGCCCTAGGCAGTATTTT. Amino acid sequence: CASSSRDVGPRQYF. The full variable domain, with the rest looked up from reference TRBV5-4 and TRBJ2-3, is ETGVTQSPTHLIKTRGQQVTLRCSSQSGHNTVSWYQQALGQGPQFIFQYYREEENGRGNFPPRFSGLQFPNYSSELNVNALELDDSALYLCASSSRDVGPRQYFGPGTRLTVL.